The sample holds many counts of the clone carrying this T cell receptor (beta chain). This entry is derived from a study of T cells in Graves' hyperthyroidism and ophthalmopathy. The V end was cut by 2 bases, the J end by 7 bases, with 15 bases between. This CDR3 is 15 amino acids long. Germline lookup yields CDR1 MGHDK and CDR2 SYGVNS. RNA transcripts gave rise to amplified TCR beta CDR3 regions. When the TCR CDR3 underwent first-round RT-PCR, the HTBI primer set was used. TCRdb redid the calling of the multiplex PCR reads with MiXCR, one entry per CDR3 protein. Of hundreds of thousands of distinct CDR3 sequences in the sample, about 15% were seen once.

The sequence was obtained from a woman in her 30s with Graves' hyperthyroidism. V usage is TRBV25-1 and J usage is TRBJ2-1; maybe TRBD2 (5 bases). Sequencing was performed on blood. In nucleotides, the CDR3 is TGTGCCAGCAGTGAACGGGGAAGTACCGGTAATGAGCAGTTCTTC. Its translation: CASSERGSTGNEQFF.